The clone carrying this TCR beta chain appeared a few times. V shed 3 bases, J shed 4 bases, and the junction held 7 bases outside the gene matches. From germline, CDR1 is SGHDT and CDR2 YYEEEE. This CDR3 is built from 15 residues. This entry is derived from a study of cytomegalovirus exposure and HLA in healthy donors. Use of 60 Vbeta and 13 Jbeta primers characterized the PCR. Clones were sequenced by immunoSEQ multiplex PCR, and TCRdb holds only the in-frame ones, with some missing. The profile shows 100,000 to 150,000 clones, 8.5% of them singletons. The origin of this receptor is a man aged 35 to 55 in good health and CMV-seronegative. What was sequenced was PBMCs. The chain recombines TRBV5-6 with TRBJ2-5; 9 bases are shared with TRBD2. The CDR3 DNA is TGTGCCAGCAGCTATGGTAGCGGGGGCAGAGAGACCCAGTACTTC. It translates to CASSYGSGGRETQYF.